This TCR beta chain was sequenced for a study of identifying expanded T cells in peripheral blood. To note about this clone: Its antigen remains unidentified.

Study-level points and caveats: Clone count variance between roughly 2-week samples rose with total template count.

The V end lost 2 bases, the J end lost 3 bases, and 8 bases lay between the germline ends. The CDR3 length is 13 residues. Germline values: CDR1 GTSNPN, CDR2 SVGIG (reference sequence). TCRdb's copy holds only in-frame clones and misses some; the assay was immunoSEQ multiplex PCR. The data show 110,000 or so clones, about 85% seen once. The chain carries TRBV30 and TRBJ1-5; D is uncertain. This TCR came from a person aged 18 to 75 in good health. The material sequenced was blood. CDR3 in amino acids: CAWSPAFNQPQHF. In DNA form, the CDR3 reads TGTGCCTGGAGTCCAGCCTTCAATCAGCCCCAGCATTTT.